This T cell receptor beta chain is from a study of blood T cell repertoires in COVID-19. Sequencing used immunoSEQ multiplex PCR; TCRdb keeps in-frame clones, though not all of them. The sample has about 82,000 clones, 80% seen once. Trimming took 1 base from V and 7 from J, leaving 14 bases between them. CDR3 size: 16 residues. In germline, CDR1 is SGHVS, CDR2 FQNEAQ. The TCR originated in a woman aged 40 to 50 with active or convalescent COVID-19. The material sequenced was peripheral blood. The chain employs TRBV7-8 and TRBJ1-6; D remains unclear. CDR3 protein: CASSLGSGFPNSPLHF. Written as DNA, the CDR3 is TGTGCCAGCAGCTTAGGTTCGGGTTTCCCCAATTCACCCCTCCACTTT.